The source of this T cell receptor (beta chain) is a study of T cells in Graves' hyperthyroidism and ophthalmopathy. Study outcomes and limitations: In the blood, most expanded thyroid clonotypes above 0.001 appeared as well. Median prediction lead before ophthalmopathy onset was around 7 months with the model.

A lack of ophthalmopathy progression within 18 months defined stable Graves' hyperthyroidism. Amplification of TCR beta CDR3 regions used RNA as the template. TCR CDR3 regions were first amplified by RT-PCR with HTBI primers. TCRdb reprocessed the multiplex PCR reads via MiXCR and lists one record per CDR3 protein. The profile shows 300,000 to 400,000 distinct CDR3 sequences, 11% to 15% of them singletons. About this clonotype: Its antigen is undetermined.

This clonotype originated in a woman aged 60-70 years with Graves' hyperthyroidism. The sequenced sample consisted of blood.

The CDR3 reads CASSQIAGETNEQFF. For the CDR3, the DNA is TGCGCCAGCAGCCAAATAGCGGGAGAAACCAATGAGCAGTTCTTC. The rearrangement uses TRBV4-1 and TRBJ2-1; TRBD2 matches at 9 bases. Per germline, CDR1 MGHRA and CDR2 YSYEKL. The CDR3 covers 15 residues. V lost 2 bases to trimming and J lost 6 bases; unmatched junction nucleotides: 5.